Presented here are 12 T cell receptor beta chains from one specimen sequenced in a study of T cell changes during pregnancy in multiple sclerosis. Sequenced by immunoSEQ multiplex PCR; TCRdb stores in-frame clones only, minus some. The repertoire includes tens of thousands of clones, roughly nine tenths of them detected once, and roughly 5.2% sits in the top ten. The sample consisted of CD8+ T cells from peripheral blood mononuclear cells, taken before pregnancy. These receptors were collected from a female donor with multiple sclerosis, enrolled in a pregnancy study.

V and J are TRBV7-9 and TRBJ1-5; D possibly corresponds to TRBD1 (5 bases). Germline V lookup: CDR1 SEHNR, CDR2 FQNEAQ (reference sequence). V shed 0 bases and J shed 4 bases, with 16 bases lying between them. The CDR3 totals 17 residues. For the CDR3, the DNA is TGTGCCAGCAGCTTAGCGAAGGGGACTGGCCTAAATCAGCCCCAGCATTTT. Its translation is CASSLAKGTGLNQPQHF.

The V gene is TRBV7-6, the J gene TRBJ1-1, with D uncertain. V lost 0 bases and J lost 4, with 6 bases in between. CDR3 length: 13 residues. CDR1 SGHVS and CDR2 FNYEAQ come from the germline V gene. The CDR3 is CASSLATPTEAFF. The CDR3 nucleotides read TGTGCCAGCAGCTTAGCGACACCCACTGAAGCTTTCTTT.

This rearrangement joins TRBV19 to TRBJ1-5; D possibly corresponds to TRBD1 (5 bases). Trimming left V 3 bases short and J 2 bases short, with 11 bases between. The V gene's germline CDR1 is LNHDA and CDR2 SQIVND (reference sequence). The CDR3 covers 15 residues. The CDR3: CASSMGSGGNQPQHF. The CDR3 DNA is TGTGCCAGTAGTATGGGTTCGGGGGGCAATCAGCCCCAGCATTTT.

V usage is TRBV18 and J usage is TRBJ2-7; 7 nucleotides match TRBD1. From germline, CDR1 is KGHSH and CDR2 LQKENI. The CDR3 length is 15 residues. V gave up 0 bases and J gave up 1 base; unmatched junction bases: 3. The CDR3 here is CASSPPSGGSYEQYF. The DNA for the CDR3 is TGTGCCAGCTCACCACCGTCAGGGGGTTCCTACGAGCAGTACTTC.

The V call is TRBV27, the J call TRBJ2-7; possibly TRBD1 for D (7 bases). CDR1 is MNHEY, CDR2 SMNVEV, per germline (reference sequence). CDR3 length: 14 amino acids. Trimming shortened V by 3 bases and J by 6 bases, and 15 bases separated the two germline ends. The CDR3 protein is CASSFAGSGGEQYF. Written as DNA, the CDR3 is TGTGCCAGCAGTTTTGCGGGGTCAGGGGGCGAGCAGTACTTC.

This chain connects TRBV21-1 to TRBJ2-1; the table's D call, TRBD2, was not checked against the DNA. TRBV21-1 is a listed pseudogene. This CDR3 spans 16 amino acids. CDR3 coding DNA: TGTGCCAGTCCGGCTAGCAGGGAGGGGGTCTACAATGAGCAGTTCTTC. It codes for CASPASREGVYNEQFF.

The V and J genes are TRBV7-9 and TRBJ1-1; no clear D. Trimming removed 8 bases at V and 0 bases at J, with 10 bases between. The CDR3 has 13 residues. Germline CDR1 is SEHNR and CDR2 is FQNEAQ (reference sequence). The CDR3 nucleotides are TGTGCCAGCGAGGGTTCCGTGAACACTGAAGCTTTCTTT. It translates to CASEGSVNTEAFF.

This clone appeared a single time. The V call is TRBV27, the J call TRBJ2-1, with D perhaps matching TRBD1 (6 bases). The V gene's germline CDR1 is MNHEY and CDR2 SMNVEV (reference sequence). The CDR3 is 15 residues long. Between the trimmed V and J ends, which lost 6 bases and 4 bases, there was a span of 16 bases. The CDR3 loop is CASSDGTGLYNEQFF. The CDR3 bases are TGTGCCAGCAGCGACGGAACAGGGCTATACAATGAGCAGTTCTTC.

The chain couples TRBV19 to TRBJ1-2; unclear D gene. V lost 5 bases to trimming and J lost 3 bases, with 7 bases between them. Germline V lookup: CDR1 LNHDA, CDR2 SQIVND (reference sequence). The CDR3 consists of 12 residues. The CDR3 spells CASSPEDYGYTF. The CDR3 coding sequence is TGTGCCAGTAGTCCCGAGGACTATGGCTACACCTTC.

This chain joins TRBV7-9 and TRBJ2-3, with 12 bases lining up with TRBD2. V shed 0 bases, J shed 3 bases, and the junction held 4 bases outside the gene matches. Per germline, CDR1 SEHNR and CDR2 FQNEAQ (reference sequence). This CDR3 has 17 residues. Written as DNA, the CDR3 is TGTGCCAGCAGCTTAGCCCTAGCGGGGGGGCCGACAGATACGCAGTATTTT. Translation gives CASSLALAGGPTDTQYF.

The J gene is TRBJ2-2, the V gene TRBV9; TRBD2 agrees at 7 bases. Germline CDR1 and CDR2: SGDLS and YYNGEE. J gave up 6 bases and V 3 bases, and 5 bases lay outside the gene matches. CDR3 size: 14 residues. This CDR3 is CASSAPGRAGELFF. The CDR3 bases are TGTGCCAGCAGCGCCCCAGGGAGGGCCGGGGAGCTGTTTTTT.

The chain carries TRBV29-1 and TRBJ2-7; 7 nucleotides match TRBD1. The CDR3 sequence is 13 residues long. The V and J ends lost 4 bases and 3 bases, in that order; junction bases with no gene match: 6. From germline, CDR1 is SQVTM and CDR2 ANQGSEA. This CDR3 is CSVVLGTVYEQYF. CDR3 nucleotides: TGCAGCGTTGTGTTAGGGACAGTCTACGAGCAGTACTTC.